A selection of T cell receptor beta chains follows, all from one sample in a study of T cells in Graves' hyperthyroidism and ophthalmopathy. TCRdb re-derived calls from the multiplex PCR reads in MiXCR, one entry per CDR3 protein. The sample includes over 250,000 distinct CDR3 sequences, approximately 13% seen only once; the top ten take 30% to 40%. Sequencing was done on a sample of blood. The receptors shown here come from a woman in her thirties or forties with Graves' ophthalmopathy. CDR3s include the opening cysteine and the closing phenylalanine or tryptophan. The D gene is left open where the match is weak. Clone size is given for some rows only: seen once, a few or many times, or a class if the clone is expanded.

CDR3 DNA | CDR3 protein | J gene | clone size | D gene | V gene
TGTGCCAGCAGTTTACAGTACTCCTACAATGAGCAGTTCTTC | CASSLQYSYNEQFF | TRBJ2-1 | NA | NA | TRBV27
TGTGCCAGCAGGGGGACAGGGAGTGGTCAGCCCCAGCATTTT | CASRGTGSGQPQHF | TRBJ1-5 | few | TRBD1 | TRBV6-1
TGTGCCACCAGTGATTTGGGGAAAACGCAGTATTTT | CATSDLGKTQYF | TRBJ2-3 | many | NA | TRBV24-1
TGTGCCAGCAGTTTGGGGCTGGGCACTGAAGCTTTCTTT | CASSLGLGTEAFF | TRBJ1-1 | many | NA | TRBV28
TGTGCCAGCAGCTTGGGACTAGCGGGGTCGGAGCAGTTCTTC | CASSLGLAGSEQFF | TRBJ2-1 | many | TRBD2 | TRBV11-1
TGTGCCACCAGAGACAGTCCGCAAGAGACCCAGTACTTC | CATRDSPQETQYF | TRBJ2-5 | many | NA | TRBV10-3
TGTGCCAGCAGTTTCTGGTCAGACTCGAAGGGTGAAGCTTTCTTT | CASSFWSDSKGEAFF | TRBJ1-1 | many | NA | TRBV28
TGTGCCAGCAGCTTTGGTGGGCAATTGAATGAAAAACTGTTTTTT | CASSFGGQLNEKLFF | TRBJ1-4 | many | NA | TRBV12-3/TRBV12-4
TGTGCCAGCAGCCAAAAGCGGACTAGCAAGACAGATACGCAGTATTTT | CASSQKRTSKTDTQYF | TRBJ2-3 | many | TRBD2 | TRBV3-1
TGTGCCAGCAGCGCCCTTTGGGGGGACTGGAACACAGATACGCAGTATTTT | CASSALWGDWNTDTQYF | TRBJ2-3 | NA | NA | TRBV7-8
TGTGCCAGCAGTTTATCTTCCCAGTTTTCAGCTTTCTTT | CASSLSSQFSAFF | TRBJ1-1 | NA | NA | TRBV27
TGCAGCGTCGGTGGACAGCCCTACGAGCAGTACTTC | CSVGGQPYEQYF | TRBJ2-7 | NA | NA | TRBV29-1
TGCGCCAGCAGCTTAGTTGGAGCCAATCGCGGGGTCGGAGTGACCCTGTACTTC | CASSLVGANRGVGVTLYF | TRBJ2-5 | NA | NA | TRBV7-9
TGTGCCACCAGTGATCCAGGGGGGATTGGCACTGAAGCTTTCTTT | CATSDPGGIGTEAFF | TRBJ1-1 | many | TRBD1 | TRBV24-1